This T cell receptor beta chain stems from a study of post-analysis software for immune sequencing data. Built from TCR beta cDNA, the libraries had unique molecular identifiers in them. Each batch of roughly 1 to 10 million T cells produced some 500,000 cDNA molecules. TCRdb re-called the PCR reads through MiXCR, storing one row per CDR3 protein. Of 750,000 to 900,000 distinct CDR3 sequences detected, just over 45% appear once; the ten largest clones hold roughly 4.9%. The receptor was derived from a girl between 5 and 17 years old with multiple sclerosis. Sequencing was done on a sample of blood.

The CDR3 region is CASSSDAADEQYF. The CDR3 nucleotides read TGTGCCAGCAGCTCCGACGCGGCGGATGAGCAGTACTTC. The chain combines TRBV11-2 with TRBJ2-4; no definite D call. This CDR3 region has 13 residues. Germline V CDR1 and CDR2: SGHAT, FQNNGV. V was cut by 4 bases and J by 13 bases, with 17 bases left in between.